One sample yielded the 10 T cell receptor beta chains listed below, sequenced in a study of T cells after yellow fever vaccination. TCRdb re-analysed the 5' RACE reads in MiXCR, keeping a single row per CDR3 protein. The sample carries 200,000 to 300,000 distinct CDR3 sequences, roughly 6.3% recorded once. The sample was CD4+ T cells sorted from PBMCs, taken on the day of the yellow fever booster vaccination. The origin of the receptors is a man aged 30 to 45 who received the YFV17D yellow fever vaccine.

The chain couples TRBV11-2 to TRBJ2-1; 15 nucleotides line up with TRBD2. The CDR3 has 18 amino acids. The germline V gene encodes CDR1 SGHAT and CDR2 FQNNGV. V lost 4 bases to trimming and J lost 6 bases; unmatched junction nucleotides: 10. CDR3 region: CASSSLPWTSGRGNEQFF. CDR3 DNA: TGTGCCAGCAGCTCACTACCTTGGACTAGCGGGAGGGGCAATGAGCAGTTCTTC.

This clonotype has more than one count but fewer than ten. The CDR3 loop reads CASSGQYSNQPQHF. The CDR3 DNA sequence: TGTGCCAGCAGCGGACAGTATAGCAATCAGCCCCAGCATTTT. The chain joins TRBV7-9 to TRBJ1-5, with D maybe TRBD1 (6 bases). The germline CDR1 and CDR2 sequences are SEHNR and FQNEAQ (reference sequence). This CDR3 has 14 residues. V was pared by 5 bases and J by 0 bases, with 8 bases between.

This clonotype was seen at least ten times. The CDR3 nucleotides are TGTGCCAGCAGCGGAGGACCAAAAGACAGTGGGGCCAACGTCCTGACTTTC. Encoded protein: CASSGGPKDSGANVLTF. V usage is TRBV7-3 and J usage is TRBJ2-6, with D perhaps TRBD1 or TRBD2 (5 bases each). The V end lost 5 bases, the J end lost 3 bases, and 17 bases lay between the germline ends. This CDR3 comprises 17 residues. Per the germline V gene, CDR1 is SGHTA and CDR2 is FQGTGA. The whole variable domain, remainder taken from reference TRBV7-3 and TRBJ2-6, is GAGVSQTPSNKVTEKGKYVELRCDPISGHTALYWYRQSLGQGPEFLIYFQGTGAADDSGLPNDRFFAVRPEGSVSTLKIQRTERGDSAVYLCASSGGPKDSGANVLTFGAGSRLTVL.

This clonotype was seen ten or more times. The chain uses TRBV20-1 and TRBJ2-1; D call uncertain. CDR3 length: 14 residues. Per the germline V gene, CDR1 is DFQATT and CDR2 is SNEGSKA (reference sequence). The V end was cut by 1 base, the J end by 7 bases, with 14 bases between. The CDR3 is CSARGALLGNEQFF. The CDR3 bases are TGCAGTGCTAGAGGCGCCTTGCTGGGGAATGAGCAGTTCTTC.

The chain has TRBV18 and TRBJ1-5; the D is unclear. Trimming removed 2 bases at V and 7 bases at J, with 9 bases between. CDR1 is KGHSH and CDR2 is LQKENI in the germline V gene. The CDR3 is 13 amino acids. CDR3 sequence: CASSPSGSQPQHF. The CDR3 nucleotides are TGTGCCAGCTCACCAAGTGGAAGCCAGCCCCAGCATTTT.

A few counts support this clonotype. The chain joins TRBV5-6 to TRBJ2-5; D might be TRBD2 (7 bases). Germline assignment: CDR1 SGHDT and CDR2 YYEEEE. The V gene lost 4 bases and the J gene lost 5 bases, with 15 bases spanning the gap. There are 14 residues in the CDR3. CDR3: CASSPKPGGETQYF. As DNA, the CDR3 is TGTGCCAGCAGCCCGAAGCCGGGGGGCGAGACCCAGTACTTC.

This rearrangement joins TRBV5-6 to TRBJ2-1; 8 bases match TRBD1. Germline assignment: CDR1 SGHDT and CDR2 YYEEEE. CDR3 length equals 16 residues. V gave up 4 bases and J gave up 0 bases; unmatched junction bases: 6. In nucleotides, the CDR3 is TGTGCCAGCAGCCCTTACAGGGGGAGCTCCTACAATGAGCAGTTCTTC. It translates to CASSPYRGSSYNEQFF.

This clonotype was counted only a few times. The chain is built from TRBV7-2 and TRBJ2-3; D gene unclear. The CDR3 is 13 amino acids. CDR1 is SGHTA and CDR2 is FQGNSA in the germline V gene. Trimming shortened V by 2 bases and J by 4 bases, and 7 bases separated the two germline ends. The CDR3 sequence: CASSLLISDTQYF. CDR3 sequence (DNA): TGTGCCAGCAGCTTATTGATCTCAGATACGCAGTATTTT. Supplemented by reference TRBV7-2 and TRBJ2-3, the full variable domain reads GAGVSQSPSNKVTEKGKDVELRCDPISGHTALYWYRQSLGQGLEFLIYFQGNSAPDKSGLPSDRFSAERTGGSVSTLTIQRTQQEDSAVYLCASSLLISDTQYFGPGTRLTVL.

DNA for the CDR3: TGCGCCAGCAGCCCTGGGCGAGCGGGAGGCCCAGAAGAGACCCAGTACTTC. As protein: CASSPGRAGGPEETQYF. The rearrangement uses TRBV5-1 and TRBJ2-5; 9 nucleotides agree with TRBD2. The CDR3 loop spans 17 amino acids. V lost 4 bases to trimming and J lost 3 bases; unmatched junction nucleotides: 13. The germline CDR1 and CDR2 sequences are SGHRS and YFSETQ.

This clonotype was seen only a few times. This chain uses TRBV3-1 with TRBJ2-1; no definite D call. With 2 bases removed from V and 0 bases from J, the gap between germline ends came to 8 bases. CDR3 length: 15 amino acids. CDR1 LGHDT and CDR2 YNNKEL come from the germline V gene (reference sequence). CDR3 in amino acids: CASSQTQNSYNEQFF. The CDR3, as DNA: TGTGCCAGCAGCCAAACGCAAAACTCCTACAATGAGCAGTTCTTC.